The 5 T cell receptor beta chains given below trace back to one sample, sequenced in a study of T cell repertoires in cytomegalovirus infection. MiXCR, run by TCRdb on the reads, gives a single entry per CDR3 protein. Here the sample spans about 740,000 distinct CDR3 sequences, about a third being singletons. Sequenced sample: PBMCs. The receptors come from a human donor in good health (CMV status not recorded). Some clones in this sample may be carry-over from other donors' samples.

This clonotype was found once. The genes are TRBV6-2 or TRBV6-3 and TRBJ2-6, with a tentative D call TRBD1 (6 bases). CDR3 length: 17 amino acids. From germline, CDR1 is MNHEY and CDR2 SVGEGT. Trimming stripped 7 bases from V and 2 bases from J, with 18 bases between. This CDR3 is CASKRVRDKTGANVLTF. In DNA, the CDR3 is TGTGCCAGCAAGAGAGTCCGGGACAAAACTGGGGCCAACGTCCTGACTTTC.

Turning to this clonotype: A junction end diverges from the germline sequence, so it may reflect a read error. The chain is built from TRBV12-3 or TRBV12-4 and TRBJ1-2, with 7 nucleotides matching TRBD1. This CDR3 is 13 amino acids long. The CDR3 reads CASSPGQPAEGAF. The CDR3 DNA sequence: TGTGCCAGCAGCCCGGGACAGCCGGCCGAAGGTGCCTTC.

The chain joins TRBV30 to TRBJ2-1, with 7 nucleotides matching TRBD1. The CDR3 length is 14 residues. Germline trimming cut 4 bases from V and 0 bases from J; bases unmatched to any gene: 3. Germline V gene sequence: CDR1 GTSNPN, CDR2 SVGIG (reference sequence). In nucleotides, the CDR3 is TGTGCCTGGACCCGGGACAGCTCCTACAATGAGCAGTTCTTC. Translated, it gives CAWTRDSSYNEQFF.

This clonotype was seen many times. CDR3 loop: CASRDSNQPQHF. CDR3 sequence (DNA): TGTGCCAGTAGGGATAGCAATCAGCCCCAGCATTTT. V is TRBV19 and J is TRBJ1-5; no clear D gene. V lost 6 bases to trimming and J lost 0 bases, with 3 bases between them. CDR3 length: 12 residues. Germline-derived CDR1 and CDR2 are LNHDA and SQIVND (reference sequence).

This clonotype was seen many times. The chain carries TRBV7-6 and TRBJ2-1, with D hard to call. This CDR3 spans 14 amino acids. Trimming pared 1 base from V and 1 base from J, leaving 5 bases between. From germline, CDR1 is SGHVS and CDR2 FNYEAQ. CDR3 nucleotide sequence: TGTGCCAGCAGCTTAGAACATTCCTACAATGAGCAGTTCTTC. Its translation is CASSLEHSYNEQFF.